This T cell receptor (beta chain) was profiled in a study of CD8 T cells in ankylosing spondylitis. V was pared by 8 bases and J by 2 bases, with 13 bases between. The CDR3 has 13 residues. The study's findings and limits: Several highly homologous variants made up a TCR beta motif, and this motif appeared characteristic of ankylosing spondylitis blood. Disease-linked clones bore a CD8+ phenotype and were relatively rare in peripheral blood. Earlier work had already found some motif variants in reactive arthritis synovial fluid and blood.

Molecular-barcoded quantitative 5'-RACE produced these TCR beta libraries. TCRdb reanalysed the 5' RACE reads using MiXCR and keeps one entry per CDR3 protein. The profile shows around 210,000 distinct CDR3 sequences, 8% to 10% of them singletons. This clonotype was seen ten or more times. As yet, its antigen is unknown. The chain recombines TRBV12-3 or TRBV12-4 with TRBJ2-7, with TRBD1 as a possible D gene (6 bases). The sample was blood, either unsorted or a sorted T cell fraction (not recorded which). The clonotype comes from a female donor with ankylosing spondylitis or in good health (not recorded which). The CDR3 protein is CASAETGTYEQYF. In DNA, the CDR3 is TGTGCCAGCGCTGAAACAGGGACCTACGAGCAGTACTTC.